This entry is about one TCR beta chain. Its antigen is currently unknown. The data belong to a study of shared clonotypes between healthy human individuals. The method was immunoSEQ multiplex PCR; TCRdb's version includes in-frame clones alone and lacks a portion of them. In the table there are roughly 2.5 million clones, about 92% of which are singletons. The germline V gene encodes CDR1 MDHEN and CDR2 SYDVKM. The V gene lost 8 bases and the J gene lost 0 bases, with 11 bases spanning the gap. This CDR3 is 14 amino acids long. Study conclusions and caveats: Between a handful of donors, naive CD4 clonotypes were shared at a level of around 4.8%.

The rearrangement links TRBV28 to TRBJ1-3; D gene ambiguous. Sequencing used naive CD4+ T cells sorted from blood. Noted subset: CD45RA+ positively selected. The receptor was isolated from a man between 18 and 29 years old in good health. The CDR3 loop reads CASCSTASGNTIYF. CDR3 bases: TGTGCCAGCTGTTCGACCGCCTCTGGAAACACCATATATTTT.